This T cell receptor beta chain is drawn from a study of T cells in Graves' hyperthyroidism and ophthalmopathy. Whole-study results and caveats: In the blood, most expanded thyroid clonotypes above 0.001 appeared as well.

The V gene lost 5 bases and the J gene lost 3 bases, with 19 bases spanning the gap. Germline V CDR1 and CDR2: KGHDR, SFDVKD. The CDR3 extends over 17 amino acids. RNA transcripts served as the template for amplifying TCR beta CDR3 regions. The HTBI set primed first-round TCR CDR3 RT-PCR. TCRdb recomputed calls from the multiplex PCR reads with MiXCR, one row per CDR3 protein. Among 200,000 to 250,000 distinct CDR3 sequences listed, about 15% were seen once. As concerns this clonotype: Its matching antigen is unknown.

The sample taken for sequencing was blood. This chain links TRBV24-1 with TRBJ2-1; possible D gene TRBD2, 7 bases. This receptor was identified in a woman between 45 and 60 years old with Graves' hyperthyroidism. The CDR3 region has the DNA TGTGCCACCAGTGGGGGGGGGCTATGGAGCTTCTACAATGAGCAGTTCTTC. Protein: CATSGGGLWSFYNEQFF.